A selection of T cell receptor beta chains follows, all from one sample in a study of Graves' ophthalmopathy and Graves' hyperthyroidism. MiXCR, applied by TCRdb to the multiplex PCR reads, yields one record per CDR3 protein. The sample holds more than 40,000 distinct CDR3 sequences, less than 65% seen once. Sequenced material: peripheral blood. Source of these receptors: an adult man with Graves' ophthalmopathy. Both conserved end residues are trimmed from each CDR3.

TRBJ2-1 | TRBV5-8 | ASSRPSGSYNEQF
TRBJ2-5 | TRBV9 | ASSVAPGLDKETQY
TRBJ1-4 | TRBV10-1 | ASSPGFDEKLF
TRBJ1-3 | TRBV5-1 | ASSSGGPNTIY
TRBJ1-5 | TRBV7-9 | ASSHSGTGGGQPQH
TRBJ2-2 | TRBV5-6 | ASSLTTGGVYTGELF
TRBJ2-3 | TRBV5-1 | ASSLRDRETDTQY
TRBJ2-3 | TRBV24-1 | ATSAGGPGDTQY
TRBJ1-1 | TRBV20-1 | SAREPSGTEAF
TRBJ1-2 | TRBV5-8 | ASSSLNYGYT
TRBJ2-7 | TRBV4-1 | ASSQDLGDMGFKGVQY
TRBJ2-5 | TRBV20-1 | SAGEGQDQETQY
TRBJ2-2 | TRBV5-6 | ASSSTRTGGHGELF
TRBJ1-4 | TRBV15 | ATSNGGLGEKLF
TRBJ1-4 | TRBV11-3 | ASSLAAYNEKLF
TRBJ1-1 | TRBV7-2 | ASSILAGGVTEAF
TRBJ1-2 | TRBV6-2/TRBV6-3 | ASSYGTGPYGYT
TRBJ1-4 | TRBV4-1 | ASSQGQTTNEKLF
TRBJ2-2 | TRBV20-1 | SASSGTWSF
TRBJ2-1 | TRBV11-2 | ASSLAPGLAGNNEQF
TRBJ1-5 | TRBV28 | ASNPDRVQPQH
TRBJ1-6 | TRBV5-1 | ASREGVSPLH
TRBJ2-7 | TRBV7-6 | ASSTTVPYSYEQY
TRBJ2-7 | TRBV6-5 | ASRYGTEQY
TRBJ1-3 | TRBV9 | ASSVGGSSFSGNTIY
TRBJ2-1 | TRBV7-2 | ASSLSDRGDEQF
TRBJ1-3 | TRBV18 | ASSQAGTPGNTIY
TRBJ1-3 | TRBV20-1 | SADGGGGTGNTIY
TRBJ1-1 | TRBV20-1 | SAKVSGNTEAF
TRBJ2-7 | TRBV28 | ASSSSPGGRIASGRDEQY
TRBJ1-2 | TRBV24-1 | ATSDFGRNYGYT
TRBJ2-3 | TRBV7-6 | ASSLVAGNTDTQY
TRBJ2-5 | TRBV2 | ASSEVRSRRD
TRBJ2-1 | TRBV7-9 | ASSRLAGYNEQF
TRBJ1-2 | TRBV5-1 | ASSLQGNYGYT
TRBJ2-5 | TRBV19 | ASSSRAPRGGGTQY
TRBJ1-1 | TRBV6-2/TRBV6-3 | ASSYSDRGAGAF
TRBJ2-1 | TRBV7-6 | ASSFDRVSPQF
TRBJ1-3 | TRBV7-8 | ASSLAGQGGNTIY
TRBJ2-7 | TRBV10-1 | ASSPPWGEQY
TRBJ2-7 | TRBV9 | ASSAYGGGTYEQY
TRBJ2-1 | TRBV20-1 | SARNGAWTDNEQF
TRBJ2-7 | TRBV5-6 | ASLGGYEQY
TRBJ2-3 | TRBV18 | ASSPPNSGTGTDTQY
TRBJ2-1 | TRBV12-3/TRBV12-4 | ATSMALSSYNEQF
TRBJ1-1 | TRBV7-3 | ASSLGLLGAEAF
TRBJ2-2 | TRBV25-1 | ASGTGKLF
TRBJ2-7 | TRBV11-1 | ASSRDFHYEQY
TRBJ2-3 | TRBV9 | ASSPGGGRTNTDTQY
TRBJ2-6 | TRBV6-5 | ASRPRQGFYSGANVLT
TRBJ2-6 | TRBV7-2 | ASGQLGANVLT
TRBJ2-5 | TRBV7-9 | ATEAGEETQY
TRBJ2-2 | TRBV19 | ASLRQFNTGELF
TRBJ2-3 | TRBV10-3 | AIKSGGTDTQY
TRBJ2-1 | TRBV2 | ASSEPAGTSANYNEQF